This TCR beta chain was documented in a study of shared clonotypes between healthy human individuals. Broader study findings: Collection of samples was limited to blood; tissue repertoires likely differ.

It was across several immunoSEQ plates that each subset's genomic DNA was evenly split. Here immunoSEQ multiplex PCR was the method, and the copy in TCRdb shows in-frame clones only, minus some. The data show hundreds of thousands of clones, approximately 79% seen once. Caucasian adults residing in Nashville, Tennessee made up all the donors. Germline V lookup: CDR1 SNHLY, CDR2 FYNNEI. Trimming shortened V by 6 bases and J by 1 base, and 10 bases separated the two germline ends. This CDR3 comprises 15 residues. Note on this clone: Antigen unknown.

Input material: memory CD4+ T cells sorted from blood. Described subset: CD45RA-negative fraction. This clonotype was sampled from a woman aged 25-40 years in good health. The chain joins TRBV2 to TRBJ2-6; D possibly corresponds to TRBD1 (5 bases). This CDR3 reads CASSTQGSGANVLTF. The CDR3 DNA reads TGTGCCAGCAGCACCCAGGGATCTGGGGCCAACGTCCTGACTTTC.